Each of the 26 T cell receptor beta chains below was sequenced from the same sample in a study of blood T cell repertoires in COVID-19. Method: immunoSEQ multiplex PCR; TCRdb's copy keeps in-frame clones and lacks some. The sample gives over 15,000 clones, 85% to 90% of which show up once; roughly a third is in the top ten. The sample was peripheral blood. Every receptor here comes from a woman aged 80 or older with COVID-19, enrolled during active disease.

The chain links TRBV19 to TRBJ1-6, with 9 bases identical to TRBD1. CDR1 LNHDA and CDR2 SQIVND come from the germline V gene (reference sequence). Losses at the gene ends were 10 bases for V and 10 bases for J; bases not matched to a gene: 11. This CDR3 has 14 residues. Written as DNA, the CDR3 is TGTGCCACCTACCCACAGGGGGCAGACTCACCCCTCCACTTT. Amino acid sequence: CATYPQGADSPLHF. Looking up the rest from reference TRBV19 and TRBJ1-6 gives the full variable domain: DGGITQSPKYLFRKEGQNVTLSCEQNLNHDAMYWYRQDPGQGLRLIYYSQIVNDFQKGDIAEGYSVSREKKESFPLTVTSAQKNPTAFYLCATYPQGADSPLHFGNGTRLTVT.

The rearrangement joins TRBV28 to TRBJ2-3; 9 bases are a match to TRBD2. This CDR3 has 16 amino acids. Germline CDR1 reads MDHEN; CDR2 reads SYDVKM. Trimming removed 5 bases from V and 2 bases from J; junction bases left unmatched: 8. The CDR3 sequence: CASSPVGGGDTDTQYF. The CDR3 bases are TGTGCCAGCAGTCCCGTGGGCGGGGGGGACACAGATACGCAGTATTTT.

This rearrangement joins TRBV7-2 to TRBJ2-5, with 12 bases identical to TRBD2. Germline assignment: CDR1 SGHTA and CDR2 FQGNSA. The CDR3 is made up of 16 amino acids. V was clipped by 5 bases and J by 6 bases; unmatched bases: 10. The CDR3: CASSPPLAGGLKTQYF. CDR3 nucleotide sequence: TGTGCCAGCAGCCCGCCCCTAGCGGGGGGGCTGAAGACCCAGTACTTC. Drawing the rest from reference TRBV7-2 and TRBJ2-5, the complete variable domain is GAGVSQSPSNKVTEKGKDVELRCDPISGHTALYWYRQSLGQGLEFLIYFQGNSAPDKSGLPSDRFSAERTGGSVSTLTIQRTQQEDSAVYLCASSPPLAGGLKTQYFGPGTRLLVL.

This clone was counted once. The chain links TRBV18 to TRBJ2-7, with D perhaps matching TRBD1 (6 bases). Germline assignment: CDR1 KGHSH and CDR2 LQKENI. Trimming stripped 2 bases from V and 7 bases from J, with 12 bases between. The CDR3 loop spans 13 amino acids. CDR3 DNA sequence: TGTGCCAGCTCACCAACACAGGGCTGGGAGCAGTACTTC. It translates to CASSPTQGWEQYF.

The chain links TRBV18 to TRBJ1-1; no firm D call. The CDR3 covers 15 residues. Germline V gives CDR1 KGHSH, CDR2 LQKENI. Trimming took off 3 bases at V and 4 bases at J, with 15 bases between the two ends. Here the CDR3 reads CASSPPGRRGTEAFF. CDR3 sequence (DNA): TGTGCCAGCTCACCCCCGGGCCGACGGGGCACTGAAGCTTTCTTT.

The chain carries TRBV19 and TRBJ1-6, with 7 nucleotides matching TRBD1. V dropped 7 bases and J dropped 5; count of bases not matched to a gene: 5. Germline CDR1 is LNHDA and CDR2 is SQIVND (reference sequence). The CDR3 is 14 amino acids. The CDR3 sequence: CASTGQDNNSPLHF. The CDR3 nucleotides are TGTGCCAGTACCGGACAGGATAATAATTCACCCCTCCACTTT.

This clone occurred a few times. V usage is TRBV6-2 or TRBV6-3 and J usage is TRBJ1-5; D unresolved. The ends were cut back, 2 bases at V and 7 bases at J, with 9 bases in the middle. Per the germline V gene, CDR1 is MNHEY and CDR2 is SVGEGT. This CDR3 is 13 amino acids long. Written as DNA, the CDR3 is TGTGCCAGCAGTTACGGGCCCAGGCAGCCCCAGCATTTT. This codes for CASSYGPRQPQHF.

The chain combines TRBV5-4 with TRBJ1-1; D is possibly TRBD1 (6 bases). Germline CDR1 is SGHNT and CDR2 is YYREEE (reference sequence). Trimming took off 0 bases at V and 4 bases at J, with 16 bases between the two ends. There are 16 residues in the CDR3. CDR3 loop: CASSLAGGGQGTEAFF. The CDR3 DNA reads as TGTGCCAGCAGCTTGGCCGGGGGGGGCCAGGGCACTGAAGCTTTCTTT. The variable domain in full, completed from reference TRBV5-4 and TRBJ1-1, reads ETGVTQSPTHLIKTRGQQVTLRCSSQSGHNTVSWYQQALGQGPQFIFQYYREEENGRGNFPPRFSGLQFPNYSSELNVNALELDDSALYLCASSLAGGGQGTEAFFGQGTRLTVV.

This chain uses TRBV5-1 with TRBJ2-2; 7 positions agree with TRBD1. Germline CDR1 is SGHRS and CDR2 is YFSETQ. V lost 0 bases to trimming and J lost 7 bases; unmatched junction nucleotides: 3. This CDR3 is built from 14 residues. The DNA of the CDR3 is TGCGCCAGCAGCTTGGCCAGGGGGAACGGGGAGCTGTTTTTT. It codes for CASSLARGNGELFF.

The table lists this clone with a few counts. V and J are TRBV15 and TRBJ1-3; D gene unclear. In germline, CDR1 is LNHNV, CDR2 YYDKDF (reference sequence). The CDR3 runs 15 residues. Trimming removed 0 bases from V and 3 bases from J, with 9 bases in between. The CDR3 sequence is CATSRDRENGNTIYF. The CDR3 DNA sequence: TGTGCCACCAGCAGAGATCGGGAGAATGGAAACACCATATATTTT.

The CDR3 spells CASTPGTGLATNEKLFF. Here the CDR3 DNA reads TGTGCCAGCACCCCCGGGACAGGGCTCGCGACTAATGAAAAACTGTTTTTT. The V and J genes are TRBV3-1 (or the pseudogene TRBV3-2) and TRBJ1-4; TRBD1 matches 9 bases. Germline loops: CDR1 LGHDT, CDR2 YNNKEL (reference sequence). J gave up 2 bases and V 7 bases, and 11 bases lay outside the gene matches. The CDR3 is 17 amino acids.

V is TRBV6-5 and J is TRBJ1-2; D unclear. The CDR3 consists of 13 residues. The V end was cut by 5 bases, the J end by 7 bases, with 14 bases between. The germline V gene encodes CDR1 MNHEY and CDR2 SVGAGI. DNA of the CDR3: TGTGCCAGCAGTAACGCGGCTCGGAGTGGCTACACCTTC. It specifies CASSNAARSGYTF.

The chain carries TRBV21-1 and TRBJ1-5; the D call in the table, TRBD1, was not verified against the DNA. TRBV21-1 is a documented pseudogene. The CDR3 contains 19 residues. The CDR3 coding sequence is TGTGCCAGCAGCAAAGCGTTCGGACAGGGTAAGAGGAGCAATCAGCCCCAGCATTTT. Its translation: CASSKAFGQGKRSNQPQHF.

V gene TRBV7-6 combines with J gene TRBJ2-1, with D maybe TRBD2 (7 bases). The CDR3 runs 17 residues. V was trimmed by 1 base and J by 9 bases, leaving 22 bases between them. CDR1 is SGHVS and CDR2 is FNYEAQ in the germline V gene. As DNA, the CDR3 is TGTGCCAGCAGCTTAGGCGGGGGCGCGGGACTACGGGGTGAGCAGTTCTTC. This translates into CASSLGGGAGLRGEQFF.

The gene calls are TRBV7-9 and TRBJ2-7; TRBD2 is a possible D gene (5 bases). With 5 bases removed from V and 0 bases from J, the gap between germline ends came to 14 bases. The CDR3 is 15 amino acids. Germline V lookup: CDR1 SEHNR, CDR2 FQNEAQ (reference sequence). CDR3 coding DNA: TGTGCCAGCAGCCCTCTTGGAGGCAGCTCCTACGAGCAGTACTTC. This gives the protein CASSPLGGSSYEQYF.

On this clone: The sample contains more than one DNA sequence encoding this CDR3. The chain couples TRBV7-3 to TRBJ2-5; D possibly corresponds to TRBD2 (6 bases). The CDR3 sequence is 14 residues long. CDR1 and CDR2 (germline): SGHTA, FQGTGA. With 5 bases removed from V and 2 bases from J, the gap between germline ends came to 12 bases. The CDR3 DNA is TGTGCCAGCAGCCCTACGGGACTTCAAGAGACCCAGTACTTC. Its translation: CASSPTGLQETQYF.

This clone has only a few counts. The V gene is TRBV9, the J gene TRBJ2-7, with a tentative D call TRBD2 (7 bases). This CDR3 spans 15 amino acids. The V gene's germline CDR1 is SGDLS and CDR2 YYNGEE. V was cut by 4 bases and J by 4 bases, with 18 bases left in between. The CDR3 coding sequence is TGTGCCAGCAGCCAGGGAGTCGGGGGGCGATACGAGCAGTACTTC. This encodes CASSQGVGGRYEQYF.

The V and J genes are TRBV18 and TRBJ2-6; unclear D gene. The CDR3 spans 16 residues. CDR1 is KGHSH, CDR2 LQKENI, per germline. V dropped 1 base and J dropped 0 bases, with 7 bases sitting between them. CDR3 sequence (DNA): TGTGCCAGCTCACCACAGAGCCCCTCTGGGGCCAACGTCCTGACTTTC. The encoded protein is CASSPQSPSGANVLTF.

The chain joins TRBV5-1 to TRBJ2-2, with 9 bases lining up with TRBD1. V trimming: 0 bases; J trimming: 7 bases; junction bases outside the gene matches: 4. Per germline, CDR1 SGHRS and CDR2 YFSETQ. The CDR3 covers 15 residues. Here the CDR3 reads CASSLDTGGFGELFF. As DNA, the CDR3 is TGCGCCAGCAGCTTGGATACAGGGGGCTTCGGGGAGCTGTTTTTT.

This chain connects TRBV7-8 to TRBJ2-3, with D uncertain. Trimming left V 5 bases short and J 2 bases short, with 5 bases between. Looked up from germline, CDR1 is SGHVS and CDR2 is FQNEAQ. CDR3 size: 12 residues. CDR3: CASSHHTDTQYF. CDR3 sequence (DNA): TGTGCCAGCAGCCATCACACAGATACGCAGTATTTT. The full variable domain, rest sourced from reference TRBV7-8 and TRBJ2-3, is GAGVSQSPRYKVAKRGQDVALRCDPISGHVSLFWYQQALGQGPEFLTYFQNEAQLDKSGLPSDRFFAERPEGSVSTLKIQRTQQEDSAVYLCASSHHTDTQYFGPGTRLTVL.

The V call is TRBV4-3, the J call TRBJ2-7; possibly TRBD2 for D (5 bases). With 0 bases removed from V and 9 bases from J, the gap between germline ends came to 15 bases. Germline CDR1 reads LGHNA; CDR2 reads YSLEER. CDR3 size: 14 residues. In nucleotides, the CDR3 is TGCGCCAGCAGCCAAGACGTTTCCTTTCGGGGGCAGTACTTC. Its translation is CASSQDVSFRGQYF.

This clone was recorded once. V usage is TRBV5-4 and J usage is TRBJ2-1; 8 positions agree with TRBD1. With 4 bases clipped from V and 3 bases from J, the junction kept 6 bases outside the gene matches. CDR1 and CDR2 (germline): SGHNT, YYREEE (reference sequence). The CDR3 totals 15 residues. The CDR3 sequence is CASSPRTGNYNEQFF. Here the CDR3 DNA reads TGTGCCAGCAGCCCCCGGACAGGGAACTACAATGAGCAGTTCTTC.

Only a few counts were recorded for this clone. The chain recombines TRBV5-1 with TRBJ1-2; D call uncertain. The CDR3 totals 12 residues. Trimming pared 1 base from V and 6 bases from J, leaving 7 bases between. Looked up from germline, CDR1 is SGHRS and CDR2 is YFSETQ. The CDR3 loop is CASSLPGDGYTF. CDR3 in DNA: TGCGCCAGCAGCTTGCCAGGCGATGGCTACACCTTC.

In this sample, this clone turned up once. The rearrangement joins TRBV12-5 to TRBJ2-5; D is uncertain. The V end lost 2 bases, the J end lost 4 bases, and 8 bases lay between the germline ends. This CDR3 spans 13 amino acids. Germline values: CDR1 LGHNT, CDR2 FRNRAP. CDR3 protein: CASGLSSGETQYF. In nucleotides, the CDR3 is TGTGCTAGTGGTTTGTCTTCCGGAGAGACCCAGTACTTC.

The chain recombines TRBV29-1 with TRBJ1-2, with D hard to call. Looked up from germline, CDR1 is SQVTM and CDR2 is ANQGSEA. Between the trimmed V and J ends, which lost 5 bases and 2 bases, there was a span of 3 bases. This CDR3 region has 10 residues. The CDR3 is CSVQNYGYTF. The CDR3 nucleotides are TGCAGCGTTCAGAACTATGGCTACACCTTC.

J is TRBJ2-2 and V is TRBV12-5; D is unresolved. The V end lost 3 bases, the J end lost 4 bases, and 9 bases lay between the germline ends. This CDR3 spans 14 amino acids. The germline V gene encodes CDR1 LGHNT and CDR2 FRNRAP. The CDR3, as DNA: TGTGCTAGTGGTTTAAGAACACGCACCGGGGAGCTGTTTTTT. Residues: CASGLRTRTGELFF.